Each of the 26 T cell receptor beta chains below was sequenced from the same sample in a study of shared clonotypes between healthy human individuals. Naive CD8 cells, CD45RO-negative and positively selected for CCR7, excluded terminally differentiated effector memory CD45RA+ cells. TCRdb keeps only in-frame clones here, not all; method: immunoSEQ multiplex PCR. This table holds roughly 2 million clones, just under 95% found once. The sample comprised naive CD8+ T cells sorted from blood. These receptors were taken from a young man in good health.

The rearrangement uses TRBV14 and TRBJ2-1; TRBD2 aligns across 9 bases. This CDR3 contains 16 residues. V shed 0 bases and J 5 bases; nucleotides not matched to a gene: 5. In germline, CDR1 is SGHDN, CDR2 FVKESK. This CDR3 reads CASSQDPSGINNEQFF. CDR3 bases: TGTGCCAGCAGCCAAGATCCTAGCGGGATTAACAATGAGCAGTTCTTC.

Comments on this clone: This CDR3 is also generated by other DNA sequences in the sample. The rearrangement joins TRBV6-5 to TRBJ1-5; D is ambiguous. Germline V gene lookup returns CDR1 MNHEY and CDR2 SVGAGI. The V end lost 2 bases, the J end lost 7 bases, and 9 bases lay between the germline ends. The CDR3 is 13 amino acids. This chain's CDR3 is CASSYLEGQPQHF. CDR3 coding DNA: TGTGCCAGCAGTTACCTCGAGGGCCAGCCCCAGCATTTT.

The chain employs TRBV7-9 and TRBJ2-7, with D uncertain. The germline V and J ends were trimmed by 5 bases and 5 bases, with 13 bases remaining between them. This CDR3 is built from 13 residues. Germline V gene sequence: CDR1 SEHNR, CDR2 FQNEAQ (reference sequence). CDR3 nucleotides: TGTGCCAGCAGCCTAACGAACGGCAACGAGCAGTACTTC. It codes for CASSLTNGNEQYF.

This chain joins TRBV6-5 and TRBJ2-3; 8 bases fit TRBD2. The CDR3 runs 14 residues. The V gene's germline CDR1 is MNHEY and CDR2 SVGAGI. After removal of 5 bases from V and 5 bases from J, the junction contained 6 bases not matched to a gene. The chain's CDR3 is CASSMTSVLDTQYF. CDR3 DNA: TGTGCCAGCAGTATGACTAGCGTCTTAGATACGCAGTATTTT.

For this clone: The sample holds other DNA sequences that translate to the same CDR3. The rearrangement joins TRBV7-6 to TRBJ2-3; 10 bases line up with TRBD2. Germline assignment: CDR1 SGHVS and CDR2 FNYEAQ. V trimming: 3 bases; J trimming: 6 bases; junction bases outside the gene matches: 3. The CDR3 runs 14 residues. The CDR3 region has the DNA TGTGCCAGCAGCTTGAGCGGGGGGGCGGATACGCAGTATTTT. This translates into CASSLSGGADTQYF.

About this clone itself: This sample includes further DNA sequences coding for the same CDR3. The chain has TRBV4-1 and TRBJ2-7, with TRBD2 matching 13 bases. V shed 2 bases and J 4 bases; nucleotides not matched to a gene: 2. The germline gives CDR1 MGHRA, CDR2 YSYEKL. There are 15 residues in the CDR3. CDR3 sequence (DNA): TGCGCCAGCAGCCAATTGACTAGCGGGAGGTACGAGCAGTACTTC. Its translation is CASSQLTSGRYEQYF.

The chain links TRBV30 to TRBJ2-2; D is undetermined. Trimming took off 0 bases at V and 5 bases at J, with 13 bases between the two ends. CDR1 GTSNPN and CDR2 SVGIG come from the germline V gene (reference sequence). The length of the CDR3 is 15 residues. The CDR3 loop reads CAWSVYGPSTGELFF. The CDR3 DNA sequence: TGTGCCTGGAGTGTATATGGCCCTTCTACCGGGGAGCTGTTTTTT.

The sample holds a few counts of this clone. The CDR3 DNA is TGTGCCAGCAGTTGTGGGACGTGCTATGGCTACACCTTC. It specifies CASSCGTCYGYTF. This chain links TRBV5-6 with TRBJ1-2, with a weak D call TRBD1 (5 bases). The germline V and J ends were trimmed by 5 bases and 4 bases, with 12 bases remaining between them. Germline V gives CDR1 SGHDT, CDR2 YYEEEE. The CDR3 consists of 13 residues.

The chain combines TRBV7-6 with TRBJ1-1; unclear D gene. The CDR3 is made up of 15 amino acids. Trimming removed 0 bases at V and 4 bases at J, with 12 bases between. The V gene's germline CDR1 is SGHVS and CDR2 FNYEAQ. The CDR3 nucleotides read TGTGCCAGCAGCTTAGCGCGGGAGGGAAGCACTGAAGCTTTCTTT. It encodes CASSLAREGSTEAFF. Combining the CDR3 with reference TRBV7-6 and TRBJ1-1 gives the whole variable domain GAGVSQSPRYKVTKRGQDVALRCDPISGHVSLYWYRQALGQGPEFLTYFNYEAQQDKSGLPNDRFSAERPEGSISTLTIQRTEQRDSAMYRCASSLAREGSTEAFFGQGTRLTVV.

This clone showed up just once. The chain couples TRBV9 to TRBJ2-7; D gene ambiguous. Trimming took off 4 bases at V and 1 base at J, with 12 bases between the two ends. CDR1 and CDR2 (germline): SGDLS, YYNGEE. The CDR3 extends over 14 amino acids. Written as DNA, the CDR3 is TGTGCCAGCAGCCCGGTGCCCGCTTCCTACGAGCAGTACTTC. Its translation: CASSPVPASYEQYF.

The chain uses TRBV6-5 and TRBJ1-4; D not resolved. Looked up from germline, CDR1 is MNHEY and CDR2 is SVGAGI. Trimming cost V 2 bases and J 0 bases, with 7 bases left between them. This CDR3 has 15 residues. The DNA of the CDR3 is TGTGCCAGCAGTTACGGCGGGCCAACTAATGAAAAACTGTTTTTT. It codes for CASSYGGPTNEKLFF.

V and J are TRBV5-6 and TRBJ2-7; TRBD1 matches at 11 bases. The CDR3 covers 14 residues. Unmatched junction bases numbered 5, after V lost 3 bases and J lost 6 bases. CDR1 SGHDT and CDR2 YYEEEE come from the germline V gene. CDR3 residues: CASSYGQGAAEQYF. CDR3 DNA sequence: TGTGCCAGCAGCTACGGACAGGGGGCCGCCGAGCAGTACTTC. Filled out from reference TRBV5-6 and TRBJ2-7, the complete variable domain reads DAGVTQSPTHLIKTRGQQVTLRCSPKSGHDTVSWYQQALGQGPQFIFQYYEEEERQRGNFPDRFSGHQFPNYSSELNVNALLLGDSALYLCASSYGQGAAEQYFGPGTRLTVT.

A word on this clone: Being one base from a much bigger clone, this may be a read error. The chain has TRBV5-4 and TRBJ2-1, with 10 positions matching TRBD1. Germline loops: CDR1 SGHNT, CDR2 YYREEE (reference sequence). Unmatched junction bases numbered 2, after V lost 3 bases and J lost 2 bases. The CDR3 contains 15 residues. The CDR3 nucleotides read TGTGCCAGCAGCTCCGGGACAGGGGCCTACAATGAGCAGTTCTTC. Translating gives CASSSGTGAYNEQFF.

A remark on this clone: Other nucleotide sequences in the sample specify the same CDR3. The chain is built from TRBV7-9 and TRBJ2-7; 8 bases fit TRBD1. Germline assignment: CDR1 SEHNR and CDR2 FQNEAQ (reference sequence). This CDR3 has 14 amino acids. The V gene end was trimmed by 3 bases and the J gene end by 5 bases; junction bases not matched to a gene: 6. CDR3 region: CASSLGQGAHEQYF. The CDR3 nucleotides read TGTGCCAGCAGCTTGGGGCAGGGGGCCCACGAGCAGTACTTC.

The CDR3 nucleotides read TGCGCCAGCAGCACTGGACAGGGACCTAATGAAAAACTGTTTTTT. This gives the protein CASSTGQGPNEKLFF. The chain uses TRBV5-1 and TRBJ1-4; TRBD1 matches 8 bases. J lost 3 bases, V lost 4 bases, and 5 bases had no gene match. The CDR3 length is 15 residues. Germline-derived CDR1 and CDR2 are SGHRS and YFSETQ.

V usage is TRBV7-9 and J usage is TRBJ2-7; the D call may be TRBD1 or TRBD2 (5 bases each). Trimming cost V 1 base and J 2 bases, with 9 bases left between them. The CDR3 is 14 residues long. Germline V CDR1 and CDR2: SEHNR, FQNEAQ (reference sequence). The CDR3 protein is CASSLGGATYEQYF. CDR3 sequence (DNA): TGTGCCAGCAGCTTAGGAGGGGCCACCTACGAGCAGTACTTC. The whole variable domain, filled in from reference TRBV7-9 and TRBJ2-7, reads DTGVSQNPRHKITKRGQNVTFRCDPISEHNRLYWYRQTLGQGPEFLTYFQNEAQLEKSRLLSDRFSAERPKGSFSTLEIQRTEQGDSAMYLCASSLGGATYEQYFGPGTRLTVT.

V and J are TRBV27 and TRBJ1-2; possibly TRBD1 for D (5 bases). Trimming pared 4 bases from V and 8 bases from J, leaving 11 bases between. This CDR3 has 12 amino acids. Germline loops: CDR1 MNHEY, CDR2 SMNVEV (reference sequence). CDR3 sequence (DNA): TGTGCCAGCAGTTCCCCTGGGGCAGGCTACACCTTC. It encodes CASSSPGAGYTF.

The chain couples TRBV30 to TRBJ2-1, with D possibly being TRBD2 (5 bases). Trimming removed 2 bases at V and 5 bases at J, with 10 bases between. The germline CDR1 and CDR2 sequences are GTSNPN and SVGIG (reference sequence). The CDR3 has 13 amino acids. For the CDR3, the DNA is TGTGCCTGGAGTCCCCCCGGGGACAATGAGCAGTTCTTC. Amino acid sequence: CAWSPPGDNEQFF.

V gene TRBV4-2 combines with J gene TRBJ1-3; D might be TRBD1 (5 bases). Germline values: CDR1 LGHNA, CDR2 YNFKEQ. Trimming stripped 0 bases from V and 2 bases from J, with 8 bases between. This CDR3 is built from 15 residues. The CDR3 reads CASSQDRATGNTIYF. The CDR3 nucleotides are TGTGCCAGCAGCCAAGACAGGGCTACTGGAAACACCATATATTTT.

Notes on this clone: This sample also contains other DNA sequences that code for the same CDR3. The genes are TRBV4-3 and TRBJ2-3; 9 nucleotides align to TRBD2. The trim removed 4 bases at V and 1 base at J, leaving 3 bases unmatched. The CDR3 spans 15 residues. Germline values: CDR1 LGHNA, CDR2 YSLEER. The CDR3 here is CASSPIAGGTDTQYF. In DNA, the CDR3 is TGCGCCAGCAGCCCCATAGCGGGAGGCACAGATACGCAGTATTTT.

The chain uses TRBV6-5 and TRBJ2-3; TRBD2 matches 11 bases. Germline assignment: CDR1 MNHEY and CDR2 SVGAGI. The CDR3 spans 14 residues. The J segment lost 14 bases and the V segment lost 3 bases, leaving 10 bases of the junction unmatched. The CDR3 DNA follows: TGTGCCAGCAGTTATAAGCTAGCGGGAGGATTATGGTATTTT. As protein: CASSYKLAGGLWYF.

The chain recombines TRBV2 with TRBJ2-5; D is unresolved. This CDR3 comprises 14 residues. With 10 bases removed from V and 4 bases from J, the gap between germline ends came to 19 bases. Per germline, CDR1 SNHLY and CDR2 FYNNEI. The CDR3 sequence is CATQMSWSGETQYF. CDR3 in DNA: TGTGCCACTCAGATGTCCTGGTCGGGAGAGACCCAGTACTTC.

The V and J genes are TRBV30 and TRBJ2-7; the match to TRBD1 covers 9 bases. Trimming at V came to 5 bases and at J to 7 bases, leaving 6 bases not matched to a gene. CDR1 GTSNPN and CDR2 SVGIG come from the germline V gene (reference sequence). The CDR3 totals 12 residues. This CDR3 is CAWGIGTGEQYF. Here the CDR3 DNA reads TGTGCCTGGGGTATAGGGACAGGGGAGCAGTACTTC.

This clone appeared a single time. J is TRBJ2-7 and V is TRBV7-8, with D possibly matching TRBD2 (5 bases). Per germline, CDR1 SGHVS and CDR2 FQNEAQ. This CDR3 is 12 amino acids long. Trimming cost V 5 bases and J 6 bases, with 11 bases left between them. CDR3 DNA sequence: TGTGCCAGCAGCGGAGACTATTTCGAGCAGTACTTC. It codes for CASSGDYFEQYF.

The V gene is TRBV27, the J gene TRBJ2-1; 12 bases align to TRBD2. The CDR3 contains 17 residues. The V segment lost 3 bases and the J segment 7 bases; nucleotides outside the gene matches: 10. Germline values: CDR1 MNHEY, CDR2 SMNVEV (reference sequence). The CDR3 protein is CASSFTPPSGRGNEQFF. CDR3 sequence (DNA): TGTGCCAGCAGTTTCACCCCCCCTAGCGGGAGGGGGAATGAGCAGTTCTTC.

The chain combines TRBV27 with TRBJ1-2; the D is unclear. The V gene's germline CDR1 is MNHEY and CDR2 SMNVEV (reference sequence). V was pared by 5 bases and J by 1 base, with 17 bases between. This CDR3 spans 16 amino acids. The CDR3, as DNA: TGTGCCAGCAGTCTAAATTCGGAGAACATTAACTATGGCTACACCTTC. Translating it yields CASSLNSENINYGYTF.